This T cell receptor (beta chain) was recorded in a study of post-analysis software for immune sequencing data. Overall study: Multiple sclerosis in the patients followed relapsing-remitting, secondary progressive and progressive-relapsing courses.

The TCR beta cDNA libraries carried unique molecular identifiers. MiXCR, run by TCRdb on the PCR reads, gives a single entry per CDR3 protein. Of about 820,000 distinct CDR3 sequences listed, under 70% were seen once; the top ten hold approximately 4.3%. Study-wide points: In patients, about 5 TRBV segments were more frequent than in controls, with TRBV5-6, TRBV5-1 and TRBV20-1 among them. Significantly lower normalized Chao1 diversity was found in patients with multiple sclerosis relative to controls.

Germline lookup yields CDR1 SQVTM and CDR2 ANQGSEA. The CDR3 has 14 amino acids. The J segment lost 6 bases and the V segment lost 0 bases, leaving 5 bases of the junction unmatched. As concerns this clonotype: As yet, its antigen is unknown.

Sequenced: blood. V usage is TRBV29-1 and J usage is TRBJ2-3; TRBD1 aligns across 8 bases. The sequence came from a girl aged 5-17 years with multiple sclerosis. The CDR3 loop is CSVEDQDRVDTQYF. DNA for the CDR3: TGCAGCGTTGAAGATCAGGACAGGGTTGATACGCAGTATTTT.